Listed below are T cell receptor beta chains from one sample, sequenced in a study of CD8 T cells in Susac syndrome. TCRdb re-called the immunoSEQ multiplex PCR reads through MiXCR, storing one row per CDR3 protein. The sample comprises around 140,000 distinct CDR3 sequences, roughly 80% of which are singletons, and roughly 0.5% rests with the top ten. Material: CD8+ T cells from PBMCs. The receptors stem from a human donor with multiple sclerosis. Each CDR3 is given with its conserved first and last residue. The order of the fields is CDR3 DNA, CDR3 protein, V gene, CDR3 length, J gene, D gene, clone size. D genes are given only for firm matches. Expanded clones get a size class; other rows say once, few or many, or leave the size out.

CDR3nt: TGTGCCACCAGTGATTTTGCGGCAGGGGCTGAGCAGTTCTTC
CDR3aa: CATSDFAAGAEQFF
v_gene: TRBV24-1
len: 14
j_gene: TRBJ2-1
d_gene: -
abundance: -

CDR3nt: TGTGCCAGCAGTTACTCGGGGACAGGGGGCTGGTACTTC
CDR3aa: CASSYSGTGGWYF
v_gene: TRBV6-6
len: 13
j_gene: TRBJ2-4
d_gene: TRBD1
abundance: -

CDR3nt: TGTGCCAGTACGATTCTCAATCAGCCCCAGCATTTT
CDR3aa: CASTILNQPQHF
v_gene: TRBV19
len: 12
j_gene: TRBJ1-5
d_gene: -
abundance: -

CDR3nt: TGTGCCAGCAGCTTAGATCTCGGGAGCTACGAGCAGTACTTC
CDR3aa: CASSLDLGSYEQYF
v_gene: TRBV11-2
len: 14
j_gene: TRBJ2-7
d_gene: -
abundance: -

CDR3nt: TGTGCCAGCAGCCAAAACCCCAATCAGCCCCAGCATTTT
CDR3aa: CASSQNPNQPQHF
v_gene: TRBV7-9
len: 13
j_gene: TRBJ1-5
d_gene: -
abundance: few

CDR3nt: TGTGCCAGTAGTGAAACAGGGACGGGTGAGCAGTTCTTC
CDR3aa: CASSETGTGEQFF
v_gene: TRBV19
len: 13
j_gene: TRBJ2-1
d_gene: -
abundance: -

CDR3nt: TGTGCCAGCAGCCCCCCGGTGGCGCGGGTCAGCTTTTGCACAGATACGCAGTATTTT
CDR3aa: CASSPPVARVSFCTDTQYF
v_gene: TRBV7-2
len: 19
j_gene: TRBJ2-3
d_gene: -
abundance: -

CDR3nt: TGTGCTTGGGGAGGGCCAGAGACCCAGTACTTC
CDR3aa: CAWGGPETQYF
v_gene: TRBV28
len: 11
j_gene: TRBJ2-5
d_gene: TRBD2
abundance: -

CDR3nt: TGTGCCAGCAGTCCACTCTTCGAGGGACCCCATGGCTACACCTTC
CDR3aa: CASSPLFEGPHGYTF
v_gene: TRBV27
len: 15
j_gene: TRBJ1-2
d_gene: -
abundance: -

CDR3nt: TGTGCCAGCACCAGGAATGGGGCTAATGAAAAACTGTTTTTT
CDR3aa: CASTRNGANEKLFF
v_gene: TRBV12-3/TRBV12-4
len: 14
j_gene: TRBJ1-4
d_gene: -
abundance: -

CDR3nt: TGTGCCAGTAGTACTGGAACTACTGAAGCTTTCTTT
CDR3aa: CASSTGTTEAFF
v_gene: TRBV19
len: 12
j_gene: TRBJ1-1
d_gene: -
abundance: -

CDR3nt: TGTGCCAGCAGTGTTGGGCCTTCCTCCTACAATGAGCAGTTCTTC
CDR3aa: CASSVGPSSYNEQFF
v_gene: TRBV2
len: 15
j_gene: TRBJ2-1
d_gene: -
abundance: once

CDR3nt: TGTGCCAGCAGTGCCCGGGACAGCAGGATCTATGGCTACACCTTC
CDR3aa: CASSARDSRIYGYTF
v_gene: TRBV6-1
len: 15
j_gene: TRBJ1-2
d_gene: TRBD1
abundance: -

CDR3nt: TGTGCCAGTGACAGGAGAAACTACGAGCAGTACTTC
CDR3aa: CASDRRNYEQYF
v_gene: TRBV2
len: 12
j_gene: TRBJ2-7
d_gene: -
abundance: -

CDR3nt: TGTGCCAGCGACGGGTATTCAAACTATGGCTACACCTTC
CDR3aa: CASDGYSNYGYTF
v_gene: TRBV2
len: 13
j_gene: TRBJ1-2
d_gene: -
abundance: -

CDR3nt: TGTGCCAGCAGTTTATCCCAACTTACAAACGGGGCCAACGTCCTGACTTTC
CDR3aa: CASSLSQLTNGANVLTF
v_gene: TRBV7-2
len: 17
j_gene: TRBJ2-6
d_gene: -
abundance: -

CDR3nt: TGTGCCTGGAGTGTAGATAGCAATCAGCCCCAGCATTTT
CDR3aa: CAWSVDSNQPQHF
v_gene: TRBV30
len: 13
j_gene: TRBJ1-5
d_gene: -
abundance: -

CDR3nt: TGTGCCAGCAGCCAAGTAACAGGGGTGGAGACCCAGTACTTC
CDR3aa: CASSQVTGVETQYF
v_gene: TRBV3-1
len: 14
j_gene: TRBJ2-5
d_gene: TRBD1
abundance: -

CDR3nt: TGTGCCAGCAGCTTAGGTCGCGGAGTCTTCTCACCCCTCCACTTT
CDR3aa: CASSLGRGVFSPLHF
v_gene: TRBV7-2
len: 15
j_gene: TRBJ1-6
d_gene: -
abundance: -

CDR3nt: TGTGCCAGCAGCCAAGCCGTGGAGGGGGACACTGAAGCTTTCTTT
CDR3aa: CASSQAVEGDTEAFF
v_gene: TRBV7-9
len: 15
j_gene: TRBJ1-1
d_gene: -
abundance: few

CDR3nt: TGCAGTGCTAGAGATCTGGACAGGGCGGACTATGGCTACACCTTC
CDR3aa: CSARDLDRADYGYTF
v_gene: TRBV20-1
len: 15
j_gene: TRBJ1-2
d_gene: TRBD1
abundance: few

CDR3nt: TGTGCCAGCAGCTTAGAAGGTGTAACGAGCCCCCCTTCAGATACGCAGTATTTT
CDR3aa: CASSLEGVTSPPSDTQYF
v_gene: TRBV7-2
len: 18
j_gene: TRBJ2-3
d_gene: -
abundance: -

CDR3nt: TGTGCCAGCAGTTTATCGTCCGCGATCGATCAGCCCCAGCATTTT
CDR3aa: CASSLSSAIDQPQHF
v_gene: TRBV27
len: 15
j_gene: TRBJ1-5
d_gene: -
abundance: -